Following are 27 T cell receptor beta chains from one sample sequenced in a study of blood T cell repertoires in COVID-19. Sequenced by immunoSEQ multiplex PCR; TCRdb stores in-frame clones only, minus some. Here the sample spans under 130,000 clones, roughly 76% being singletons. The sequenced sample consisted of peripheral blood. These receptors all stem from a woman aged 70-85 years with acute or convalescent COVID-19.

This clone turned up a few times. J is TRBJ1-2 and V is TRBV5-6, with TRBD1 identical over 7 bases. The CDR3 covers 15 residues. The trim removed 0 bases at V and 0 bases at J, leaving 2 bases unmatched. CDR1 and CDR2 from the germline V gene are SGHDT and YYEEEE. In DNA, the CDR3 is TGTGCCAGCAGCTTGGGGGACAGAACTAACTATGGCTACACCTTC. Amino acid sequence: CASSLGDRTNYGYTF.

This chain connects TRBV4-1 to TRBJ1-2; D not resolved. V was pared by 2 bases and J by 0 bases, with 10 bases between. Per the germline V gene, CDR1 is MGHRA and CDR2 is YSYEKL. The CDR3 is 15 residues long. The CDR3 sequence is CASSQPLTANYGYTF. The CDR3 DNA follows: TGCGCCAGCAGCCAACCCCTTACAGCTAACTATGGCTACACCTTC.

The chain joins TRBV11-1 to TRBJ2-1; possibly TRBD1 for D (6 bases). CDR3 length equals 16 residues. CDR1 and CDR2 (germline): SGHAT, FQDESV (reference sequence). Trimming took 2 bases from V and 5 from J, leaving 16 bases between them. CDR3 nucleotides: TGTGCCAGCAGCTTAAGGTGGGGGCGGACGGACAATGAGCAGTTCTTC. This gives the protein CASSLRWGRTDNEQFF.

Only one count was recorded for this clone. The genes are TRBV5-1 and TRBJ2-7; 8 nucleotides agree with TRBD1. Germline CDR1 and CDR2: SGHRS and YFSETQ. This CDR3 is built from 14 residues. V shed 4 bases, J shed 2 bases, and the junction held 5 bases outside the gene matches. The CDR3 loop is CASSARDRTYEQYF. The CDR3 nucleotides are TGCGCCAGCAGCGCCCGGGACAGGACCTACGAGCAGTACTTC.

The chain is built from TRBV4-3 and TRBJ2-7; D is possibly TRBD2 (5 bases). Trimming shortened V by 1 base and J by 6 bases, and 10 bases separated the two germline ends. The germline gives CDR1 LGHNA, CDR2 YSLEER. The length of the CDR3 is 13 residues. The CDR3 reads CASSQGRGREQYF. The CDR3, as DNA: TGCGCCAGCAGCCAAGGCAGAGGGCGCGAGCAGTACTTC.

Here the CDR3 DNA reads TGTGCCAGCAGTGATCTCTGGCCCTCTGGGGCCAACGTCCTGACTTTC. Translation: CASSDLWPSGANVLTF. This chain links TRBV28 with TRBJ2-6; no clear D. V gave up 5 bases and J gave up 0 bases, with 11 bases separating them. This CDR3 comprises 16 residues. The germline gives CDR1 MDHEN, CDR2 SYDVKM.

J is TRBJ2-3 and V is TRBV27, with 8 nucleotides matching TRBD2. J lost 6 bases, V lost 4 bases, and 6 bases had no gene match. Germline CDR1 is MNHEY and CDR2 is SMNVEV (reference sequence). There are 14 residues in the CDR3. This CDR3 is CASSSTGGPDTQYF. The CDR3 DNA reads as TGTGCCAGCAGTTCCACGGGGGGGCCGGATACGCAGTATTTT.

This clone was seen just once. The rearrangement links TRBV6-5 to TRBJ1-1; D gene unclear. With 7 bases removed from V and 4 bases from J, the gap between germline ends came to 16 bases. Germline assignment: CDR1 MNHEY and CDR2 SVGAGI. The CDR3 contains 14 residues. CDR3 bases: TGTGCCAGCACGTCTCCGGTTGGCGGCACTGAAGCTTTCTTT. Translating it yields CASTSPVGGTEAFF.

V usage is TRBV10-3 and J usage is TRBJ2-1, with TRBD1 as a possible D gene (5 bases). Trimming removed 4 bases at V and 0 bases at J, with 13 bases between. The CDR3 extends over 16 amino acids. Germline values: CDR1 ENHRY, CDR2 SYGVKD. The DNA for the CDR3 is TGTGCCATCAGTGGCGCAACAGGTAGCTCCTACAATGAGCAGTTCTTC. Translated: CAISGATGSSYNEQFF.

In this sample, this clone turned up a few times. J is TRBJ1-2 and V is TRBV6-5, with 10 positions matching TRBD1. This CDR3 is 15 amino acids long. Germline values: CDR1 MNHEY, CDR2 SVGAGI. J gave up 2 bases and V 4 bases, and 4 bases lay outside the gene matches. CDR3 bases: TGTGCCAGCAGTTTACGGACAGGGGGGAACTATGGCTACACCTTC. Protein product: CASSLRTGGNYGYTF.

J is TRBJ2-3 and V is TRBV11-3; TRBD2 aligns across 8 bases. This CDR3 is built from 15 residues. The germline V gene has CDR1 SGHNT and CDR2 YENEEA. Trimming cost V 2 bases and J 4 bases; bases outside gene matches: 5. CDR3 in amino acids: CASSLTGLAADTQYF. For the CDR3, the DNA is TGTGCCAGCAGCTTAACCGGACTAGCCGCAGATACGCAGTATTTT.

The CDR3 nucleotides are TGCGCCAGCAGCCAAGGCCAGCGGAATGAGCAGTTCTTC. Its protein product is CASSQGQRNEQFF. V gene TRBV4-3 combines with J gene TRBJ2-1; tentative D call: TRBD2 (5 bases). Trimming stripped 1 base from V and 7 bases from J, with 8 bases between. CDR1 and CDR2 from the germline V gene are LGHNA and YSLEER. The CDR3 sequence is 13 residues long.

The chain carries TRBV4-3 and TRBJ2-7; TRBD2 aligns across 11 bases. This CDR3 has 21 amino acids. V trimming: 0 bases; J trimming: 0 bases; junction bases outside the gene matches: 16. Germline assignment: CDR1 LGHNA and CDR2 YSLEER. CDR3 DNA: TGCGCCAGCAGCCAAGATTCATCAGGACTAGCGGGTATACCGACCTCCTACGAGCAGTACTTC. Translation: CASSQDSSGLAGIPTSYEQYF.

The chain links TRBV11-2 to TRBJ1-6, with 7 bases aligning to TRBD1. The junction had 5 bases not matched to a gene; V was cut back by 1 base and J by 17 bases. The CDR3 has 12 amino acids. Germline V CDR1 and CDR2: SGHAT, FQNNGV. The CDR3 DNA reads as TGTGCCAGCAGCTTAGTGTCTCAGGGGGTCCACTTT. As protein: CASSLVSQGVHF.

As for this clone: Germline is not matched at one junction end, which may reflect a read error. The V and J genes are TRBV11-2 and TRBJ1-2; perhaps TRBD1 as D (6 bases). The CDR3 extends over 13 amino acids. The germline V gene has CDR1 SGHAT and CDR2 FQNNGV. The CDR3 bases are TGTGCCAGCAGCTTAGATCTGCGGGGGGCCAGCGAATTC. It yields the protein CASSLDLRGASEF. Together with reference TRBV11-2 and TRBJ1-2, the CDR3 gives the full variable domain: EAGVAQSPRYKIIEKRQSVAFWCNPISGHATLYWYQQILGQGPKLLIQFQNNGVVDDSQLPKDRFSAERLKGVDSTLKIQPAKLEDSAVYLCASSLDLRGASEFGSGTRLTVV.

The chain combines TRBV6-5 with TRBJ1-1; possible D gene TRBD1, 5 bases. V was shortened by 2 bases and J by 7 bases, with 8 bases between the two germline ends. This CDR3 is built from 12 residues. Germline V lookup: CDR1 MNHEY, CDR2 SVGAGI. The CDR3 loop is CASSYRGGEAFF. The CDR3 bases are TGTGCCAGCAGTTACCGGGGGGGTGAAGCTTTCTTT.

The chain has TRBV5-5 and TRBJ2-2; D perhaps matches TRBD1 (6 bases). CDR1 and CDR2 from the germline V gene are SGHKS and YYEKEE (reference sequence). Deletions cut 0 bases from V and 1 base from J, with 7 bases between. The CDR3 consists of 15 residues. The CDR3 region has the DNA TGTGCCAGCAGCTTGGTACAGGGGAACACCGGGGAGCTGTTTTTT. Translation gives CASSLVQGNTGELFF.

CDR3 in amino acids: CASSVTGDTGYEQYF. DNA of the CDR3: TGCGCCAGCAGCGTTACAGGGGATACGGGGTACGAGCAGTACTTC. The chain uses TRBV5-1 and TRBJ2-7; 7 bases fit TRBD1. V shed 4 bases and J 4 bases; nucleotides not matched to a gene: 11. Germline CDR1 is SGHRS and CDR2 is YFSETQ. This CDR3 contains 15 residues.

CDR3 coding DNA: TGTGCCACCAGCAGCTGGGACACCGGCTCCTACGAGCAGTACTTC. As protein: CATSSWDTGSYEQYF. V and J are TRBV15 and TRBJ2-7; tentatively, D is TRBD1 (6 bases). Looked up from germline, CDR1 is LNHNV and CDR2 is YYDKDF (reference sequence). Trimming shortened V by 3 bases and J by 0 bases, and 12 bases separated the two germline ends. The CDR3 is made up of 15 amino acids.

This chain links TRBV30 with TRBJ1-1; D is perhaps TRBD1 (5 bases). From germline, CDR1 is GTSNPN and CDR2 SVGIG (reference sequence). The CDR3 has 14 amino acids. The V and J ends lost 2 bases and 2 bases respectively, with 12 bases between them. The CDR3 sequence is CAWSQGTSNTEAFF. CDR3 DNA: TGTGCCTGGAGTCAAGGGACTTCTAACACTGAAGCTTTCTTT.

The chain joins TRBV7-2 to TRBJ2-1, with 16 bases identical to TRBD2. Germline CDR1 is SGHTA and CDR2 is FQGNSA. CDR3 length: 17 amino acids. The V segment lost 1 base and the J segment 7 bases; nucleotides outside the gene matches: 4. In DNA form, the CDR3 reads TGTGCCAGCAGCTTAGAGGGGACTAGCGGGAGGGTGAATGAGCAGTTCTTC. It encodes CASSLEGTSGRVNEQFF.

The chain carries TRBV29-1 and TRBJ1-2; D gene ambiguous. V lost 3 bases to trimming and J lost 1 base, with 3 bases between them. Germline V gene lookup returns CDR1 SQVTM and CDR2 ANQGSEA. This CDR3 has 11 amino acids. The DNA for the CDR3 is TGCAGCGTTGACAGTAACTATGGCTACACCTTC. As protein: CSVDSNYGYTF.

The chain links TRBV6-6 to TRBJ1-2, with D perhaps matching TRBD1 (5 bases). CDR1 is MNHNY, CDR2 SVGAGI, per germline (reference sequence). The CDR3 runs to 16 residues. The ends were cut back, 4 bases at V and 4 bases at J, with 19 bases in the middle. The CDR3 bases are TGTGCCAGCAGTTCCCCAGGGTCCGGGCCCGCCTATGGCTACACCTTC. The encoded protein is CASSSPGSGPAYGYTF.

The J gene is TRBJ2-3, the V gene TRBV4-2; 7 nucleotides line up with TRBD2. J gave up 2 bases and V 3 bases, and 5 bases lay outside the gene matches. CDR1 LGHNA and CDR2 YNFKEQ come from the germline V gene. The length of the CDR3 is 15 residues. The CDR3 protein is CASSQTSLDTDTQYF. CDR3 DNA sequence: TGTGCCAGCAGCCAGACTAGCCTAGACACAGATACGCAGTATTTT.

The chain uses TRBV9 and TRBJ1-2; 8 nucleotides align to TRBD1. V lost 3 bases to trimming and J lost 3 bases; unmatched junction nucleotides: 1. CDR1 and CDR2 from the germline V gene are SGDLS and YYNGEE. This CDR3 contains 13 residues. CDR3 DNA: TGTGCCAGCAGCGCAGGGGGCTACTATGGCTACACCTTC. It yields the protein CASSAGGYYGYTF. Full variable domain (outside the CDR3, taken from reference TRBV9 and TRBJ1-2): DSGVTQTPKHLITATGQRVTLRCSPRSGDLSVYWYQQSLDQGLQFLIQYYNGEERAKGNILERFSAQQFPDLHSELNLSSLELGDSALYFCASSAGGYYGYTFGSGTRLTVV.

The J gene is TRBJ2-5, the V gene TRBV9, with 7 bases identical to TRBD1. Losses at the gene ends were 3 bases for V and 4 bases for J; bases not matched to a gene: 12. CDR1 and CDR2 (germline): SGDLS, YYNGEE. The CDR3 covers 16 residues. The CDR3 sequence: CASSDDTGAQAETQYF. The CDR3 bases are TGTGCCAGCAGCGACGACACAGGGGCCCAGGCAGAGACCCAGTACTTC. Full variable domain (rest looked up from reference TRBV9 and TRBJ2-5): DSGVTQTPKHLITATGQRVTLRCSPRSGDLSVYWYQQSLDQGLQFLIQYYNGEERAKGNILERFSAQQFPDLHSELNLSSLELGDSALYFCASSDDTGAQAETQYFGPGTRLLVL.

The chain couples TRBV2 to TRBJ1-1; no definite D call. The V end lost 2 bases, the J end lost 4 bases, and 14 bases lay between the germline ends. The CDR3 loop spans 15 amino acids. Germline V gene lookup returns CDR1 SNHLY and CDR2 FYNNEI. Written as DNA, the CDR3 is TGTGCCAGCAGTGAATTGGGTGGGGAGGTCACTGAAGCTTTCTTT. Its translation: CASSELGGEVTEAFF. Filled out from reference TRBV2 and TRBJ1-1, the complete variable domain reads EPEVTQTPSHQVTQMGQEVILRCVPISNHLYFYWYRQILGQKVEFLVSFYNNEISEKSEIFDDQFSVERPDGSNFTLKIRSTKLEDSAMYFCASSELGGEVTEAFFGQGTRLTVV.